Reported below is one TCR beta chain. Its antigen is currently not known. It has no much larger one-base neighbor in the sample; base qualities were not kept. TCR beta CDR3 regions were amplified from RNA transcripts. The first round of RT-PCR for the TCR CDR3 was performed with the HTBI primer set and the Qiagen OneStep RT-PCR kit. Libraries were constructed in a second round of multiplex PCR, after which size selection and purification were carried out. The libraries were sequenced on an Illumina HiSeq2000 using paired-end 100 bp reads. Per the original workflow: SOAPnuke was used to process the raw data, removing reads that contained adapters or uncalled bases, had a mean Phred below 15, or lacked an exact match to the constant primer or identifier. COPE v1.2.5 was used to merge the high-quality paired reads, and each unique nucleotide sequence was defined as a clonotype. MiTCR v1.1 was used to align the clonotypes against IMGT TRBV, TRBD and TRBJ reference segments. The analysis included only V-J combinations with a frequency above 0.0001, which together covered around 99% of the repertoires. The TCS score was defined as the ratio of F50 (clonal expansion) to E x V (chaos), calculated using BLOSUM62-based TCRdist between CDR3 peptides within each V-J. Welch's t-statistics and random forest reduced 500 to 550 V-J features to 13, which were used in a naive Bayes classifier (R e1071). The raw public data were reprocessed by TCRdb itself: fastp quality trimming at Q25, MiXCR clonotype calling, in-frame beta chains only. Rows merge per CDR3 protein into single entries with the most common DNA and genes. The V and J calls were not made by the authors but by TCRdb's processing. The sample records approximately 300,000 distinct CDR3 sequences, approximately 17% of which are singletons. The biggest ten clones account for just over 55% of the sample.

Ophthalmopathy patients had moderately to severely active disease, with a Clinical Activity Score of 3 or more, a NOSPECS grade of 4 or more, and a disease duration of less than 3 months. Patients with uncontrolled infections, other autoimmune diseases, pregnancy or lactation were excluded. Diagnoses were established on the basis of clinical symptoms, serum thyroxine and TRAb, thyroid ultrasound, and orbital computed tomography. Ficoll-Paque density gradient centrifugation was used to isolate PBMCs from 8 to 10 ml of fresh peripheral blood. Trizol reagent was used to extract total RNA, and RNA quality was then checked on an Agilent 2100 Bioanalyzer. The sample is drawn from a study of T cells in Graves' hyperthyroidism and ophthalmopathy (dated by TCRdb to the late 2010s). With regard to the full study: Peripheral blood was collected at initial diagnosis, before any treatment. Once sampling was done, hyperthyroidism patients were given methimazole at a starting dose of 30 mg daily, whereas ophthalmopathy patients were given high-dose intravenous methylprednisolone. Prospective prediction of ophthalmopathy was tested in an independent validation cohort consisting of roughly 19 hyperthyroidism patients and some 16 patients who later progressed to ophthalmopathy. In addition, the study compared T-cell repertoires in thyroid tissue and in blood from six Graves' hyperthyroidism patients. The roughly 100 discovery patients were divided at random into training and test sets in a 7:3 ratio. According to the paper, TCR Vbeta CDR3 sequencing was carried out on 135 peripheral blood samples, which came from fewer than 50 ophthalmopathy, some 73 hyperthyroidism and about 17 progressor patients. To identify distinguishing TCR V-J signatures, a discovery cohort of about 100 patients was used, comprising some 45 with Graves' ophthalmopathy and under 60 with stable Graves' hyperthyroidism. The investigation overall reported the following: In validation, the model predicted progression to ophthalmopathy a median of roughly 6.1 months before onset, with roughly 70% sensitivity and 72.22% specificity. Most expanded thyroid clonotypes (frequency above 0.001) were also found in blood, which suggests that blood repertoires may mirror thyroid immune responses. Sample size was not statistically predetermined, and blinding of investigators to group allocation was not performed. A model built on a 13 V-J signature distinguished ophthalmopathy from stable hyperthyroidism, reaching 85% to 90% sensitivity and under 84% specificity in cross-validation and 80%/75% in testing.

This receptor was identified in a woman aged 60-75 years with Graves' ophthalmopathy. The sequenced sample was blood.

The CDR3 region: CASSFGGTGGEKLFF. The bases are TGCGCCAGCAGCTTTGGCGGGACAGGCGGTGAAAAACTGTTTTTT. The sequence links TRBV5-1 to TRBJ1-4, with 8 bases matching TRBD1. Relative to germline, V is missing 2 bases and J is missing 7 bases, with 7 bases of the junction outside any gene match. Based on the germline V gene, the CDR1 and CDR2 sequences are SGHRS and YFSETQ. The CDR3 measures 15 amino acids from cysteine to phenylalanine. Only the CDR3 DNA is retained, 45 bases long and in frame from the first base.